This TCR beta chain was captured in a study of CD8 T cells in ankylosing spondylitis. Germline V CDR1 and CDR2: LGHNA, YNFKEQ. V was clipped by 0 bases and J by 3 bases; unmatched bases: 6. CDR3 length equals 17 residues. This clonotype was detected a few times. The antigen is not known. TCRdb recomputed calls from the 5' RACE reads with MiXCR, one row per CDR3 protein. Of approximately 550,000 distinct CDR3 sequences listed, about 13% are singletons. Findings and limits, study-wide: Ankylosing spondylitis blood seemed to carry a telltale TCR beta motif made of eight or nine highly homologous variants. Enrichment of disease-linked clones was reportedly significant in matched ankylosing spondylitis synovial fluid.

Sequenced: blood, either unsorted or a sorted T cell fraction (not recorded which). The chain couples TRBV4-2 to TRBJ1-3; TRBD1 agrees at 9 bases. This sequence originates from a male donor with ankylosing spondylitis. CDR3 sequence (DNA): TGTGCCAGCAGCCAAGACCCACAGGGGGCGGGTGGAAACACCATATATTTT. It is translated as CASSQDPQGAGGNTIYF.